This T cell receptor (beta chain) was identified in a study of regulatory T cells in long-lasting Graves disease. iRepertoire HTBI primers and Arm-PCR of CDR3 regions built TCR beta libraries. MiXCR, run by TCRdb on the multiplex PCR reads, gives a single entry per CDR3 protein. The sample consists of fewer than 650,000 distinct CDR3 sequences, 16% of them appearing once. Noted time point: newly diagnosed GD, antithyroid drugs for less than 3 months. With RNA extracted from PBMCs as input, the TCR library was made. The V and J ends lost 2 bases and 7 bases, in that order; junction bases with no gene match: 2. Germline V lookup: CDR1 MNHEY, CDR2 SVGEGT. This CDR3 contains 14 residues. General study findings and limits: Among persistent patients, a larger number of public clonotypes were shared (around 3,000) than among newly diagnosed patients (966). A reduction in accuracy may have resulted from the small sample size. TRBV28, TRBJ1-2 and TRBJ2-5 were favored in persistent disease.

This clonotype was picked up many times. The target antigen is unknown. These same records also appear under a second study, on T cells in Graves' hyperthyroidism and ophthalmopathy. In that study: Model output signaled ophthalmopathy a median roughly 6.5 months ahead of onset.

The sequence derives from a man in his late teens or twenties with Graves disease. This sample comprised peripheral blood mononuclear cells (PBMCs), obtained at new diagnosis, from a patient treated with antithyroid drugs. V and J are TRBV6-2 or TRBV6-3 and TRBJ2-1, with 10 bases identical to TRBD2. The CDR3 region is CASSYLAGVNEQFF. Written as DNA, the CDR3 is TGTGCCAGCAGTTACCTAGCGGGAGTGAATGAGCAGTTCTTC.